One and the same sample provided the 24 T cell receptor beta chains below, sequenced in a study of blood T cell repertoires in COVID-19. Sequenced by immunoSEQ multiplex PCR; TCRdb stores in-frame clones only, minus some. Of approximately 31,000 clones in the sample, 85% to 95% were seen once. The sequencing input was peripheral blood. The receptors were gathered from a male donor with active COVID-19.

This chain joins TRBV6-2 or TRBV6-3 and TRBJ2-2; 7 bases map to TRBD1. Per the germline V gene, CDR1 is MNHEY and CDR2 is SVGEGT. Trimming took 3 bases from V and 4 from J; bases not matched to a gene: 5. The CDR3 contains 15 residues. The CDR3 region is CASSYSQGFTGELFF. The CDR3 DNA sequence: TGTGCCAGCAGTTATTCACAGGGGTTCACCGGGGAGCTGTTTTTT.

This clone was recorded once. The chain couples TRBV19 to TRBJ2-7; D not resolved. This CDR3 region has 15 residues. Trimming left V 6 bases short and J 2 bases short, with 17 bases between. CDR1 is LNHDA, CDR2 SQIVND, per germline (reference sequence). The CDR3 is CASRDSASTAYEQYF. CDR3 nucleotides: TGTGCCAGTAGGGATAGTGCGTCGACTGCCTACGAGCAGTACTTC. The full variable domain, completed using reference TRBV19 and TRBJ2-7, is DGGITQSPKYLFRKEGQNVTLSCEQNLNHDAMYWYRQDPGQGLRLIYYSQIVNDFQKGDIAEGYSVSREKKESFPLTVTSAQKNPTAFYLCASRDSASTAYEQYFGPGTRLTVT.

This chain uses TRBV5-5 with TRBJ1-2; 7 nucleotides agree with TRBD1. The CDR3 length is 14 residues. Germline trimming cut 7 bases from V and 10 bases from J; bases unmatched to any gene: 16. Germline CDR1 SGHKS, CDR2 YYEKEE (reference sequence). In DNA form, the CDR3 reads TGTGCCAGCCGTTTGCCGGGACAGCCTACATCCTACACCTTC. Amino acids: CASRLPGQPTSYTF. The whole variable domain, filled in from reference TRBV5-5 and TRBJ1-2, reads DAGVTQSPTHLIKTRGQQVTLRCSPISGHKSVSWYQQVLGQGPQFIFQYYEKEERGRGNFPDRFSARQFPNYSSELNVNALLLGDSALYLCASRLPGQPTSYTFGSGTRLTVV.

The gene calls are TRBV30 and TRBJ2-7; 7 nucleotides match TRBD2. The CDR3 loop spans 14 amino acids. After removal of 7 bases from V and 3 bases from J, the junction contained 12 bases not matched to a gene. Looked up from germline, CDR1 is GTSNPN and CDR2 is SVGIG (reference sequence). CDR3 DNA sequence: TGTGCCTCCTCCCGGGGGAGGGTAGGCTACGAGCAGTACTTC. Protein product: CASSRGRVGYEQYF.

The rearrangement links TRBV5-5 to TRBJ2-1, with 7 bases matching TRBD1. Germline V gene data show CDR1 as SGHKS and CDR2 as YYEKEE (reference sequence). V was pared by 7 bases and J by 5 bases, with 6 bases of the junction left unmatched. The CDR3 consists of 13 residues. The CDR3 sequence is CASRRDSNNEQFF. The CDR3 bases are TGTGCCAGCCGCCGGGACAGCAACAATGAGCAGTTCTTC.

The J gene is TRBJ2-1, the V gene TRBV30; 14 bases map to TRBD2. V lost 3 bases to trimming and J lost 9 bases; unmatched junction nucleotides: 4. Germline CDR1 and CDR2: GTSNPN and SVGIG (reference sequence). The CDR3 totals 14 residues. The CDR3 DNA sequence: TGTGCCTGGAGCAGACTAGCGGGGGGGGGTGAGCAGTTCTTC. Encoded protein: CAWSRLAGGGEQFF.

CDR3 region: CASSPPTGTYGTQYF. Here the CDR3 DNA reads TGTGCCAGCTCACCACCGACCGGGACATACGGGACCCAGTACTTC. This chain uses TRBV18 with TRBJ2-5, with a tentative D call TRBD1 (6 bases). V gave up 0 bases and J gave up 7 bases, with 15 bases separating them. The CDR3 loop spans 15 amino acids. Germline CDR1 KGHSH, CDR2 LQKENI.

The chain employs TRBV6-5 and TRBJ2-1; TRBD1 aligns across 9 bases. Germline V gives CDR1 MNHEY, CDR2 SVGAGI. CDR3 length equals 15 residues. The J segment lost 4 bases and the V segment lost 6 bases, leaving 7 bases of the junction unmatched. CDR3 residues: CASRAGTGSYNEQFF. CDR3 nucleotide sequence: TGTGCCAGCAGGGCCGGGACAGGGAGTTACAATGAGCAGTTCTTC.

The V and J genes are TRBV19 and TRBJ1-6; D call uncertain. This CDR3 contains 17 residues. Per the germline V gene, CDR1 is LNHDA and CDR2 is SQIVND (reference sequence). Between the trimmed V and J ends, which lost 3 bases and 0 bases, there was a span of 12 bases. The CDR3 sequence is CASSIENRRSYNSPLHF. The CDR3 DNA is TGTGCCAGTAGTATCGAGAACAGACGCTCCTATAATTCACCCCTCCACTTT.

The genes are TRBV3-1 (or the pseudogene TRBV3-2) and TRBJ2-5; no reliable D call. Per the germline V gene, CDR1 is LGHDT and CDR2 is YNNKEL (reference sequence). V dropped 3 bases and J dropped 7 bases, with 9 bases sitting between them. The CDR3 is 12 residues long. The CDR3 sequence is CASSQSLPTQYF. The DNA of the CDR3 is TGTGCCAGCAGCCAGTCGCTACCGACCCAGTACTTC.

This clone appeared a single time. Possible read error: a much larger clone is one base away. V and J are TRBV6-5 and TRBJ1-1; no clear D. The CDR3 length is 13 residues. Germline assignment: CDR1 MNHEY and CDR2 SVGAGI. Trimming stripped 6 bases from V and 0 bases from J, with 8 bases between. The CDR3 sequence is CASSLTLNTEAFF. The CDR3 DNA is TGTGCCAGCAGCTTGACACTGAACACTGAAGCTTTCTTT.

The CDR3 DNA reads TGCGCCAGCACGGGTGACAGCTACTATGGCTACACCTTC. This gives the protein CASTGDSYYGYTF. V usage is TRBV5-1 and J usage is TRBJ1-2; TRBD1 is a possible D gene (5 bases). Between the trimmed V and J ends, which lost 6 bases and 3 bases, there was a span of 12 bases. Germline values: CDR1 SGHRS, CDR2 YFSETQ. The CDR3 spans 13 residues.

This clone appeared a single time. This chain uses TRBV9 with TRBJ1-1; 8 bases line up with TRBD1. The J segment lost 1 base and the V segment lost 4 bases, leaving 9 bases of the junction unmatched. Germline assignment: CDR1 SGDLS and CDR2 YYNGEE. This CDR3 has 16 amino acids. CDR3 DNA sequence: TGTGCCAGCAGCTCCGGGACAGGACACTCGAACACTGAAGCTTTCTTT. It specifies CASSSGTGHSNTEAFF.

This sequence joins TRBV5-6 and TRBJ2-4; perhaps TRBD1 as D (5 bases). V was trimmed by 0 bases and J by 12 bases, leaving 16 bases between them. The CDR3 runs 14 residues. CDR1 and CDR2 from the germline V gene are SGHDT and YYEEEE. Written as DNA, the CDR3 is TGTGCCAGCAGCTTGGCCTTGGCAGCGCAGGGTCAGTACTTC. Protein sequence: CASSLALAAQGQYF.

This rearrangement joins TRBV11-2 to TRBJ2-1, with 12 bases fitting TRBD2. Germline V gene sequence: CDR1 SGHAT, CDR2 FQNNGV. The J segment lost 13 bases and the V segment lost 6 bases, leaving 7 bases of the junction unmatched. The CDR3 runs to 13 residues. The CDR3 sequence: CASSPRLAGVQFF. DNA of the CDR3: TGTGCCAGCAGTCCTAGACTAGCGGGGGTCCAGTTCTTC.

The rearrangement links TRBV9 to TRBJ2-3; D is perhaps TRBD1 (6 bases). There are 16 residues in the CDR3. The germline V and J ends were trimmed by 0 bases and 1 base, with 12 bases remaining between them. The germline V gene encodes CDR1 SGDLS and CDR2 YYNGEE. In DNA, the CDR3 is TGTGCCAGCAGCGTAGTGTCAGGGGTCCGCACAGATACGCAGTATTTT. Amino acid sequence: CASSVVSGVRTDTQYF. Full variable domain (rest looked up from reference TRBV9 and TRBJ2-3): DSGVTQTPKHLITATGQRVTLRCSPRSGDLSVYWYQQSLDQGLQFLIQYYNGEERAKGNILERFSAQQFPDLHSELNLSSLELGDSALYFCASSVVSGVRTDTQYFGPGTRLTVL.

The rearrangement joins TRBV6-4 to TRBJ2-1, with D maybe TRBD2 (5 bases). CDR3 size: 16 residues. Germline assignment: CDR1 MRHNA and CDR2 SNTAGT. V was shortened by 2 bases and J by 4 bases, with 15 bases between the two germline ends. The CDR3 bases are TGTGCCAGCAGTGACGTGGAGAGCGGTCTATACAATGAGCAGTTCTTC. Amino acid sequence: CASSDVESGLYNEQFF.

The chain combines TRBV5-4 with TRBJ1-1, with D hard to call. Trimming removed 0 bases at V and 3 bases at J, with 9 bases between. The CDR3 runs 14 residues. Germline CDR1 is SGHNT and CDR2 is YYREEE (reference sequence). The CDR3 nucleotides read TGTGCCAGCAGCTTGGGGGCCCCAGACACTGAAGCTTTCTTT. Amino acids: CASSLGAPDTEAFF. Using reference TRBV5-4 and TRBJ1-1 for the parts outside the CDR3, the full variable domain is ETGVTQSPTHLIKTRGQQVTLRCSSQSGHNTVSWYQQALGQGPQFIFQYYREEENGRGNFPPRFSGLQFPNYSSELNVNALELDDSALYLCASSLGAPDTEAFFGQGTRLTVV.

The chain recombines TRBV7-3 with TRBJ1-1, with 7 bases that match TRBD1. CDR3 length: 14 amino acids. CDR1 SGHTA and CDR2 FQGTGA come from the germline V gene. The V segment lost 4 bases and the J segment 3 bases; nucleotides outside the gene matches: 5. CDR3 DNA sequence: TGTGCCAGCAGCTCCACAGGGGCGGACACTGAAGCTTTCTTT. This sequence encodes CASSSTGADTEAFF.

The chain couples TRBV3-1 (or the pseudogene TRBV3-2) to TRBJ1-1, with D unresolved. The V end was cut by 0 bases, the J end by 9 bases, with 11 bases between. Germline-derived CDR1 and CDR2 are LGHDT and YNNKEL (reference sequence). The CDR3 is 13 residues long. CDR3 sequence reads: CASSQEGNSQAFF. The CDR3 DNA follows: TGTGCCAGCAGCCAAGAAGGAAACAGCCAAGCTTTCTTT.

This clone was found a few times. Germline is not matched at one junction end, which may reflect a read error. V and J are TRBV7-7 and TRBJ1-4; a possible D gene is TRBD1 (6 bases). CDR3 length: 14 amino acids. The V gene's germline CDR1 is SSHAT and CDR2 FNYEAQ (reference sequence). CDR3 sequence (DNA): TGTGCTAGCAGCTTTGCAGGGGTTGGTGAAAAACTGTTTTTT. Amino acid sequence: CASSFAGVGEKLFF.

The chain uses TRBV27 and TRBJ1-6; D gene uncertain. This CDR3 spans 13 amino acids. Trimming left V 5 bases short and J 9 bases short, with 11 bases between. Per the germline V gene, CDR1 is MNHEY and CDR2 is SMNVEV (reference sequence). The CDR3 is CASSPDGVSPLHF. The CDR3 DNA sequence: TGTGCCAGCAGTCCGGACGGGGTTTCACCCCTCCACTTT.

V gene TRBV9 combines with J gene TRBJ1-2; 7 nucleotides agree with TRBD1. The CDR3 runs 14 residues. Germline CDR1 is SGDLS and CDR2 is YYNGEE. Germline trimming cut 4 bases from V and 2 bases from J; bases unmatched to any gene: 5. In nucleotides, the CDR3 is TGTGCCAGCAGCCCATCGACAGGGAACTATGGCTACACCTTC. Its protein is CASSPSTGNYGYTF.

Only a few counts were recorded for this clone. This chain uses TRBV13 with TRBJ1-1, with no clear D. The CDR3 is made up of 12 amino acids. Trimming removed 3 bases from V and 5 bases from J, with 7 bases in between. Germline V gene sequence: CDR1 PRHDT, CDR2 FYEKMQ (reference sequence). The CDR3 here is CASSFRGTEAFF. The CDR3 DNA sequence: TGTGCCAGCAGCTTCCGGGGAACTGAAGCTTTCTTT.